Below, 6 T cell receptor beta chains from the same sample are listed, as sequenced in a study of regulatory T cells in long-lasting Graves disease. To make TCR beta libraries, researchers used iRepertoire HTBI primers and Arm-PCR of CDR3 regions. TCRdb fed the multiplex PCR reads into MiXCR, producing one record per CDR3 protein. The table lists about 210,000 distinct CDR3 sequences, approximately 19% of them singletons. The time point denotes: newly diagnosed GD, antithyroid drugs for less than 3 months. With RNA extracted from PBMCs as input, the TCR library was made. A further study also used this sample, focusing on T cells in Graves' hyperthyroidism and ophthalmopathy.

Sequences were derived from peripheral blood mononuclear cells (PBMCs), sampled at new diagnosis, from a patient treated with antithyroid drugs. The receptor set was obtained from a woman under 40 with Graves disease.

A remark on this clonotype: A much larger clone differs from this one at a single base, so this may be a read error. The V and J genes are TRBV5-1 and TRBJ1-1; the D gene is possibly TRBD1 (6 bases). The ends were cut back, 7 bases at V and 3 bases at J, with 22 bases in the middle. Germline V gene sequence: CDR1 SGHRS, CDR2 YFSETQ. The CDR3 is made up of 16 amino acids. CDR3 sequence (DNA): TGCGCCAGCGGCCCGGGCCCACAGGGACGTGACACTGAAGCTTTCTTT. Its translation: CASGPGPQGRDTEAFF.

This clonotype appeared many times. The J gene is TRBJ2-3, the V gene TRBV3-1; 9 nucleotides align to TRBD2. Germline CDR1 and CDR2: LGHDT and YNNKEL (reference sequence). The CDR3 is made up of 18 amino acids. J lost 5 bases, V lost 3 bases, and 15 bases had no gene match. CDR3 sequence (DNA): TGTGCCAGCAGCCATGGCGCTAGCGGGGTGAAGAAGGGAGATACGCAGTATTTT. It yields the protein CASSHGASGVKKGDTQYF.

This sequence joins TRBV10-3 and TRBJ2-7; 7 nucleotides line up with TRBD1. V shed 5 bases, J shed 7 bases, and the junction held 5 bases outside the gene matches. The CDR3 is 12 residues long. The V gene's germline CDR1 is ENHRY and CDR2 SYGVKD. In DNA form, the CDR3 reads TGTGCCATCAGTTCCACAGGGGCTGAGCAGTACTTC. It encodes CAISSTGAEQYF.

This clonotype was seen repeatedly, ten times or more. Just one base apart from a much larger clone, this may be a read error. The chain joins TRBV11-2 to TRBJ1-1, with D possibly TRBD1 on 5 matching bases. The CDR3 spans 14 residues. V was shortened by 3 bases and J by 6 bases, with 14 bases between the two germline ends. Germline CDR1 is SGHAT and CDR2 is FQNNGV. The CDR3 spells CASSLGQTRAEAFF. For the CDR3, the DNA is TGTGCCAGCAGCTTGGGGCAGACCCGGGCTGAAGCTTTCTTT. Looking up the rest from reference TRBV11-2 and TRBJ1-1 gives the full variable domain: EAGVAQSPRYKIIEKRQSVAFWCNPISGHATLYWYQQILGQGPKLLIQFQNNGVVDDSQLPKDRFSAERLKGVDSTLKIQPAKLEDSAVYLCASSLGQTRAEAFFGQGTRLTVV.

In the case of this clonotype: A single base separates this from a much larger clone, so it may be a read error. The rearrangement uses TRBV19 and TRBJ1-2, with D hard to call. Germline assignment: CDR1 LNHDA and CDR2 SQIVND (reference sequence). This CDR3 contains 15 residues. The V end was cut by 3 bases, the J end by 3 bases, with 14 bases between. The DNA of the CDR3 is TGTGCCAGTAGTATGGTCCCCGCCTGGGACTATGGCTACACCTTC. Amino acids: CASSMVPAWDYGYTF.

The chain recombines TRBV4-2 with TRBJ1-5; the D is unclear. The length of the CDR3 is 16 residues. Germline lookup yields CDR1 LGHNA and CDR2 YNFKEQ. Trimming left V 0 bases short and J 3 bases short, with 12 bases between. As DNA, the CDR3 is TGTGCCAGCAGCCAAGAGAGCCGCGGCTTCAATCAGCCCCAGCATTTT. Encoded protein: CASSQESRGFNQPQHF.